This entry is about one T cell receptor beta chain. Its antigen is unidentified. Assay used: immunoSEQ multiplex PCR; TCRdb lists only in-frame clones, some missing. This table holds about 260,000 clones, around 90% found once. The CDR3 consists of 12 residues. Germline loops: CDR1 LNHDA, CDR2 SQIVND (reference sequence). The ends were cut back, 5 bases at V and 4 bases at J, with 9 bases in the middle. These data belong to a study of cytomegalovirus exposure and HLA in healthy donors. Study results and caveats: In vitro checks showed that a few CMV-associated chains really do target CMV antigens.

The TCR sequence derives from a woman aged 25-40 years in good health and CMV-seronegative. Sequencing was carried out using PBMCs. This rearrangement joins TRBV19 to TRBJ2-7, with a possible D match to TRBD2 (6 bases). The CDR3 region has the DNA TGTGCCAGTAGTGGGACTCCTTACGAGCAGTACTTC. It is translated as CASSGTPYEQYF.